This T cell receptor (beta chain) appears in the sequencing data of a study of breast tumors, draining lymph nodes, adjacent tissues. The CDR3 is 15 residues long. The V segment lost 3 bases and the J segment 6 bases; nucleotides outside the gene matches: 4. Looked up from germline, CDR1 is SGHKS and CDR2 is YYEKEE (reference sequence). TCRdb reprocessed the multiplex PCR reads with MiXCR, giving one entry per CDR3 protein. The sample includes roughly 70,000 distinct CDR3 sequences, around two fifths seen only once; the top ten take over 7.5%. Study findings and constraints: The lymph node origin of tumor T cells was framed as consistent with a hypothesis, not demonstrated. Compared with basal-like, luminal-like tumors shared significantly more repertoire with nontumor tissue. Tumor repertoires ranked between lymph nodes and nontumor tissue in diversity, with V and J gene preferences.

Turning to this clonotype: The antigen remains undetermined.

Sequenced sample: breast tumor tissue. The V gene is TRBV5-5, the J gene TRBJ1-6, with TRBD1 matching over 9 bases. The sequence came from a female donor with breast cancer. Some clones in this sample may be carry-over from other donors' samples. CDR3 sequence (DNA): TGTGCCAGCAGCTCCCGGGACAGGGCTAATTCACCCCTCCACTTT. It codes for CASSSRDRANSPLHF.